A selection of T cell receptor beta chains follows, all from one sample in a study of T cell responses to AZD1222 COVID-19 vaccine. Sequencing was performed with immunoSEQ multiplex PCR; in TCRdb, only in-frame clones are kept and a portion is missing. Among 70,000 to 95,000 clones listed, around 81% were seen once. Sequencing was performed on peripheral blood, taken on day 0 of AZD1222 vaccination. The receptors stem from an adult in good health. Each CDR3 is given with its conserved first and last residue. A D gene is named only where the DNA matches it firmly.

v_call d_call cdr3_aa
TRBV2 - CASSLGNTEAFF
TRBV6-4 - CASSDSYTGAEAFF
TRBV4-2 TRBD1 CASSLGGQGSGNTIYF
TRBV15 TRBD1 CATSSHGQVLNEKLFF
TRBV11-2 TRBD2 CASSFQRESREQFF
TRBV6-5 TRBD1 CASSLTGANNYGYTF
TRBV21-1 - CASTCRGGLGTGELFF
TRBV28 - CASRPHGGPGEQFF
TRBV7-9 - CASRPSDLNNEQFF
TRBV5-6 - CASSLWSPGSSYNEQFF
TRBV5-1 TRBD1 CASSPGQEQFF
TRBV6-4 - CASSESANSPLHF
TRBV5-6 TRBD1 CASSASGGLKNTEAFF
TRBV5-1 - CASNSPQGANTEAFF
TRBV19 - CASNHRWGPAGELFF
TRBV6-5 - CASSRQTLLNEKLFF
TRBV9 TRBD2 CASSVTGGDTGELFF
TRBV5-1 TRBD1 CASSWDRDTGELFF
TRBV28 TRBD1 CASSRGQGRPYEQYF
TRBV29-1 - CSVEAQVGYEQYF
TRBV2 TRBD2 CASSVEAGAPYEQYF
TRBV7-2 TRBD2 CASSPLASSYNEQFF
TRBV15 - CATSRDQGGSGYTF
TRBV14 TRBD2 CASSQPGLAGVRDEQFF
TRBV5-1 TRBD1 CASSRQGVAYEQYF
TRBV28 TRBD1 CASSLGTGVGSEAFF
TRBV19 - CASSIEGAAPYEQYF
TRBV5-4 - CASSSPGANYGYTF
TRBV12-3/TRBV12-4 - CASSLDSYEQYF
TRBV10-2 TRBD1 CASSESGRGLGQPQHF
TRBV11-2 TRBD1 CASSLGQGRTSYEQYF
TRBV7-2 TRBD2 CASSLGGLTEQYF
TRBV5-1 - CASSYQGGELFF
TRBV7-5 - CDPKREATYNEQFF
TRBV5-1 - CASSLDQPYGYTF
TRBV7-6 - CASSLERGGGYTF
TRBV30 - CAWSVRPFTTDTQYF
TRBV18 - CASSPEGFNHQETQYF
TRBV25-1 TRBD1 CASSGRGRGEAFF
TRBV5-6 - CASSLDVGAEAFF
TRBV5-1 TRBD1 CASSPGQGSSGNTIYF
TRBV5-4 TRBD1 CASSLQGNYGYTF
TRBV11-2 TRBD1 CASSGNRGRGVNTEAFF
TRBV7-9 - CASSRGGGSTGELFF
TRBV11-2 TRBD2 CASTPGRGSYEQYF
TRBV5-1 - CASSLAQGSGELFF
TRBV19 - CASSNGRRTEAFF
TRBV5-1 - CASSQDITHTDTQYF
TRBV10-1 - CASTESASYNSPLHF